Here is one T cell receptor beta chain with its context. Its specificity is unknown. This sample is part of a study of T-cell memory formation after mild COVID-19. Using its own MiXCR run on the 5' RACE reads, TCRdb lists one record per CDR3 protein. This table has approximately 170,000 distinct CDR3 sequences, over 10% appearing once. Study-level results: The pre-infection memory compartment contained some responding clones, suggesting cross-reactive memory joined. CD4/CD8 balance held among clones contracting day 15 to 85, and later expanders leaned CD4+.

The CDR3 runs 15 residues. With V trimmed by 4 bases and J by 6 bases, 10 bases remained unmatched. Germline CDR1 is SGHKS and CDR2 is YYEKEE (reference sequence). This receptor was identified in a man aged 18 to 35 who had mild COVID-19 (a few samples of this study predate the infection). Cell type and time point are not known. The sequencing sample was made of PBMCs or a T cell subset sorted from them (not recorded which). V gene TRBV5-5 combines with J gene TRBJ1-5, with 7 nucleotides matching TRBD1. The CDR3 loop reads CASSKNTGVSQPQHF. The CDR3 nucleotides are TGTGCCAGCAGCAAAAATACAGGGGTCTCTCAGCCCCAGCATTTT. Full variable domain (outside the CDR3, taken from reference TRBV5-5 and TRBJ1-5): DAGVTQSPTHLIKTRGQQVTLRCSPISGHKSVSWYQQVLGQGPQFIFQYYEKEERGRGNFPDRFSARQFPNYSSELNVNALLLGDSALYLCASSKNTGVSQPQHFGDGTRLSIL.